Following are 28 T cell receptor beta chains from one sample sequenced in a study of cytomegalovirus exposure and HLA in healthy donors. Primers: 60 Vbeta forward and 13 Jbeta reverse. TCRdb's copy holds only in-frame clones and misses some; the assay was immunoSEQ multiplex PCR. The sample contains 150,000 to 200,000 clones, approximately 78% of which appear only once. Sequenced material: PBMCs. The source of these receptors is a male donor in good health and CMV-seronegative.

The CDR3 region has the DNA TGTGCCAGCAGCCAAGCGCCGGGGGGCCGCGACACCGGGGAGCTGTTTTTT. Its protein product is CASSQAPGGRDTGELFF. The chain uses TRBV4-2 and TRBJ2-2; D is possibly TRBD2 (7 bases). The CDR3 runs 17 residues. The V gene's germline CDR1 is LGHNA and CDR2 YNFKEQ. The V gene lost 1 base and the J gene lost 3 bases, with 15 bases spanning the gap.

The chain recombines TRBV6-1 with TRBJ1-2, with D possibly being TRBD1 (5 bases). Germline lookup yields CDR1 MNHNS and CDR2 SASEGT. The CDR3 length is 15 residues. Trimming took 4 bases from V and 4 from J, leaving 16 bases between them. CDR3 protein: CASSAGTDGGYGYTF. The CDR3 DNA follows: TGTGCCAGCAGTGCCGGTACCGACGGGGGCTATGGCTACACCTTC.

The chain combines TRBV10-3 with TRBJ2-2, with D possibly TRBD1 on 5 matching bases. There are 14 residues in the CDR3. V lost 2 bases and J 1 base, leaving 5 bases between the germline ends. Germline V lookup: CDR1 ENHRY, CDR2 SYGVKD. The DNA for the CDR3 is TGTGCCATCAGTGAGGGACAGAACACCGGGGAGCTGTTTTTT. Protein sequence: CAISEGQNTGELFF.

The gene calls are TRBV4-2 and TRBJ2-3, with D possibly being TRBD1 (6 bases). The germline CDR1 and CDR2 sequences are LGHNA and YNFKEQ. The CDR3 is 15 amino acids. V was clipped by 1 base and J by 1 base, with 9 bases between them. For the CDR3, the DNA is TGTGCCAGCAGCCAAGCGGGACAAGGCACAGATACGCAGTATTTT. Protein product: CASSQAGQGTDTQYF.

The rearrangement uses TRBV21-1 and TRBJ1-5; no check of the table's D call, TRBD1, against the DNA was made. TRBV21-1 is designated a pseudogene. The CDR3 length is 15 residues. This CDR3 is CASSNPSRVDQPQHF. For the CDR3, the DNA is TGTGCCAGCAGCAACCCCTCCAGGGTCGATCAGCCCCAGCATTTT.

The chain has TRBV7-2 and TRBJ1-5, with no clear D. CDR1 is SGHTA, CDR2 FQGNSA, per germline. V lost 5 bases and J lost 3, with 14 bases in between. This CDR3 region has 15 residues. CDR3 sequence: CASSPGRASNQPQHF. CDR3 sequence (DNA): TGTGCCAGCAGCCCTGGGAGGGCTTCCAATCAGCCCCAGCATTTT.

The chain recombines TRBV27 with TRBJ2-5; 13 bases align to TRBD2. V was clipped by 6 bases and J by 5 bases; unmatched bases: 12. The CDR3 is 17 residues long. CDR1 is MNHEY and CDR2 is SMNVEV in the germline V gene (reference sequence). The CDR3 DNA reads as TGTGCCAGCAGCTCGACTAGCGGGAGGAGGACGAGGGAGACCCAGTACTTC. It yields the protein CASSSTSGRRTRETQYF.

The gene calls are TRBV2 and TRBJ2-5; 9 bases agree with TRBD2. J lost 1 base, V lost 4 bases, and 10 bases had no gene match. This CDR3 region has 17 residues. The germline gives CDR1 SNHLY, CDR2 FYNNEI. In DNA form, the CDR3 reads TGTGCCAGCAGTGGAGGATGGGCGGGGGGGGTCCAAGAGACCCAGTACTTC. This codes for CASSGGWAGGVQETQYF.

The chain employs TRBV29-1 and TRBJ2-3; 7 bases agree with TRBD2. The germline CDR1 and CDR2 sequences are SQVTM and ANQGSEA. The CDR3 runs 13 residues. The V and J ends lost 4 bases and 0 bases, in that order; junction bases with no gene match: 1. The CDR3 sequence: CSVAAGSTDTQYF. CDR3 in DNA: TGCAGCGTTGCAGCGGGGAGCACAGATACGCAGTATTTT.

V and J are TRBV7-3 and TRBJ2-3, with 9 bases aligning to TRBD2. J was trimmed by 1 base and V by 5 bases; bases with no gene match: 10. Per the germline V gene, CDR1 is SGHTA and CDR2 is FQGTGA. This CDR3 contains 17 residues. CDR3 loop: CASSATFSGRGTDTQYF. Here the CDR3 DNA reads TGTGCCAGCAGCGCCACCTTTAGCGGGAGAGGCACAGATACGCAGTATTTT.

J is TRBJ2-2 and V is TRBV27; the match to TRBD1 covers 8 bases. The CDR3 contains 16 residues. CDR1 and CDR2 (germline): MNHEY, SMNVEV (reference sequence). V lost 5 bases and J lost 2; bases outside the gene matches: 7. CDR3 sequence (DNA): TGTGCCAGCAGTCTCGCGACAGGGGTTAACACCGGGGAGCTGTTTTTT. It encodes CASSLATGVNTGELFF.

CDR3 sequence (DNA): TGCAGCGCCAAGAGGAATAGCGGGGAACAATATACGCAGTATTTT. It codes for CSAKRNSGEQYTQYF. The chain carries TRBV29-1 and TRBJ2-3; 8 bases fit TRBD2. V shed 7 bases and J 7 bases; nucleotides not matched to a gene: 16. Germline V CDR1 and CDR2: SQVTM, ANQGSEA. The CDR3 extends over 15 amino acids.

The gene calls are TRBV4-3 and TRBJ2-2; 14 nucleotides align to TRBD2. Germline V gives CDR1 LGHNA, CDR2 YSLEER. V trimming: 2 bases; J trimming: 0 bases; junction bases outside the gene matches: 5. CDR3 length: 19 residues. CDR3 region: CASSQTGLAGGANTGELFF. The CDR3 DNA reads TGCGCCAGCAGCCAAACCGGACTAGCGGGGGGAGCGAACACCGGGGAGCTGTTTTTT.

The V gene is TRBV7-8, the J gene TRBJ2-5; D ambiguous. The V end was cut by 2 bases, the J end by 5 bases, with 9 bases between. This CDR3 is built from 13 residues. Germline V gene lookup returns CDR1 SGHVS and CDR2 FQNEAQ. The CDR3 here is CASSLTELETQYF. Here the CDR3 DNA reads TGTGCCAGCAGCTTAACAGAACTGGAGACCCAGTACTTC.

This clone was picked up a small number of times. No conserved phenylalanine or tryptophan ends this CDR3, so it is likely a read error. The DNA is left out, because the CDR3 cannot be placed on it with certainty; the CDR3 is given as TCRdb lists it. CDR3 sequence: CASSPVRGPNLLL. The V and J genes are TRBV18 and TRBJ1-1; the D call TRBD1 from the table was never checked on the DNA. Germline CDR1 KGHSH, CDR2 LQKENI. The CDR3 comprises 13 residues, both ends counted.

This clone was counted between two and nine times. V gene TRBV9 combines with J gene TRBJ1-2; 7 bases fit TRBD1. With 0 bases clipped from V and 8 bases from J, the junction kept 10 bases outside the gene matches. The CDR3 has 15 residues. Germline loops: CDR1 SGDLS, CDR2 YYNGEE. CDR3 amino acids: CASSVDEGARFGYTF. Here the CDR3 DNA reads TGTGCCAGCAGCGTAGACGAGGGGGCTCGTTTCGGCTACACCTTC.

The chain employs TRBV19 and TRBJ2-5; D is uncertain. Trimming shortened V by 1 base and J by 4 bases, and 10 bases separated the two germline ends. In germline, CDR1 is LNHDA, CDR2 SQIVND (reference sequence). The CDR3 runs 14 residues. CDR3 amino acids: CASSIVAGRETQYF. The CDR3 nucleotides are TGTGCCAGTAGTATAGTCGCTGGCAGAGAGACCCAGTACTTC.

The gene calls are TRBV15 and TRBJ1-4; TRBD1 matches 7 bases. Per the germline V gene, CDR1 is LNHNV and CDR2 is YYDKDF (reference sequence). The CDR3 is 15 amino acids. J was trimmed by 8 bases and V by 0 bases; bases with no gene match: 6. CDR3 nucleotides: TGTGCCACCAGCAGAGACAAGGGGGCGCAGGAAAAACTGTTTTTT. It yields the protein CATSRDKGAQEKLFF.

The V and J genes are TRBV6-4 and TRBJ2-1; D ambiguous. Germline V CDR1 and CDR2: MRHNA, SNTAGT. Trimming pared 4 bases from V and 0 bases from J, leaving 10 bases between. The CDR3 contains 15 residues. The CDR3 sequence is CASSATASSYNEQFF. The CDR3 nucleotides read TGTGCCAGCAGTGCCACTGCTAGCTCCTACAATGAGCAGTTCTTC.

The genes are TRBV30 and TRBJ2-5; the D gene is possibly TRBD1 (7 bases). The CDR3 covers 15 residues. Per germline, CDR1 GTSNPN and CDR2 SVGIG (reference sequence). Trimming took 2 bases from V and 7 from J, leaving 20 bases between them. The DNA for the CDR3 is TGTGCCTGGAGTTCGGCGGGACAGCTGTCAGGGACCCAGTACTTC. Translating gives CAWSSAGQLSGTQYF. Complete variable domain (other parts from reference TRBV30 and TRBJ2-5): SQTIHQWPATLVQPVGSPLSLECTVEGTSNPNLYWYRQAAGRGLQLLFYSVGIGQISSEVPQNLSASRPQDRQFILSSKKLLLSDSGFYLCAWSSAGQLSGTQYFGPGTRLLVL.

This clone was detected only a few times. The gene calls are TRBV15 and TRBJ2-7; 8 positions match TRBD1. This CDR3 has 14 residues. CDR1 and CDR2 (germline): LNHNV, YYDKDF (reference sequence). Germline trimming cut 4 bases from V and 5 bases from J; bases unmatched to any gene: 7. The CDR3 protein is CATSTRKTGDEQYF. Here the CDR3 DNA reads TGTGCCACCAGCACCAGGAAGACAGGGGACGAGCAGTACTTC.

A single count supports this clone. This rearrangement joins TRBV7-2 to TRBJ1-2, with 10 bases fitting TRBD1. Germline CDR1 reads SGHTA; CDR2 reads FQGNSA. V lost 1 base and J lost 3; bases outside the gene matches: 2. The CDR3 runs 15 residues. CDR3 protein: CASSLGDRGDYGYTF. The CDR3 nucleotides read TGTGCCAGCAGCTTAGGGGACAGGGGCGACTATGGCTACACCTTC.

The chain carries TRBV28 and TRBJ1-1; no clear D gene. Germline CDR1 is MDHEN and CDR2 is SYDVKM. Trimming cost V 5 bases and J 3 bases, with 13 bases left between them. The CDR3 runs 14 residues. The CDR3 here is CASSPRGWDTEAFF. Written as DNA, the CDR3 is TGTGCCAGCAGTCCGCGCGGATGGGACACTGAAGCTTTCTTT.

The rearrangement links TRBV30 to TRBJ2-7; D not resolved. The CDR3 runs to 13 residues. CDR1 is GTSNPN and CDR2 is SVGIG in the germline V gene (reference sequence). V lost 1 base and J 1 base, leaving 8 bases between the germline ends. The CDR3 DNA reads as TGTGCCTGGAGTGACAGCCTATCCTACGAGCAGTACTTC. Encoded protein: CAWSDSLSYEQYF.

V usage is TRBV10-3 and J usage is TRBJ1-3; D gene ambiguous. The CDR3 runs 13 residues. V lost 5 bases to trimming and J lost 3 bases, with 8 bases between them. Germline CDR1 and CDR2: ENHRY and SYGVKD. The CDR3 region has the DNA TGTGCCATCAGTCGTGGAGTTGGAAACACCATATATTTT. Its translation is CAISRGVGNTIYF.

This clone was seen only a few times. CDR3 protein: CASSLGLGVSHQETQYF. In DNA, the CDR3 is TGTGCCAGCAGCTTAGGCCTCGGGGTGTCACACCAAGAGACCCAGTACTTC. The chain combines TRBV13 with TRBJ2-5, with D tentatively TRBD2 (5 bases). Germline lookup yields CDR1 PRHDT and CDR2 FYEKMQ (reference sequence). Trimming removed 0 bases from V and 0 bases from J, with 14 bases in between. This CDR3 has 17 residues.

This clone was seen just once. This chain links TRBV27 with TRBJ2-7, with TRBD1 identical over 7 bases. Germline CDR1 is MNHEY and CDR2 is SMNVEV (reference sequence). Losses at the gene ends were 6 bases for V and 1 base for J; bases not matched to a gene: 9. The CDR3 length is 15 residues. The CDR3 region is CASSSLTGPSYEQYF. In DNA, the CDR3 is TGTGCCAGCAGCTCCTTGACAGGGCCTTCCTACGAGCAGTACTTC.

The genes are TRBV5-1 and TRBJ2-7; D uncertain. Trimming pared 2 bases from V and 4 bases from J, leaving 13 bases between. Germline loops: CDR1 SGHRS, CDR2 YFSETQ. This CDR3 is built from 14 residues. This chain's CDR3 is CASSFGGTFYEQYF. The CDR3 DNA is TGCGCCAGCAGCTTTGGCGGAACCTTTTACGAGCAGTACTTC.